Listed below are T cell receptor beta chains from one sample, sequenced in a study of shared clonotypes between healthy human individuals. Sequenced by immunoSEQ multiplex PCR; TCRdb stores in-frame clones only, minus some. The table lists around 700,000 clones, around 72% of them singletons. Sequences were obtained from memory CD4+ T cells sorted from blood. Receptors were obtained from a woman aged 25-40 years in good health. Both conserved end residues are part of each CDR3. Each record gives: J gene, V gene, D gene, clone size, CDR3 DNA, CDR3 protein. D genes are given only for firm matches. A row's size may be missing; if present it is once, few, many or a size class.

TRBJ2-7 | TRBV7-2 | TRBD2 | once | TGTGCCAGCAGCTTAGCCCCTCGAGCCGGGAGGGCCTACGAGCAGTACTTC | CASSLAPRAGRAYEQYF
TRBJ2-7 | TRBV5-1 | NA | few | TGCGCCAGCAGACTCGACGCGACAGCCGAGTCGTACTTC | CASRLDATAESYF
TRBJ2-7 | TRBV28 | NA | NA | TGTGCCAGCAGCACCCATAGGACCGGTAGAGCCTACGAGCAGTACTTC | CASSTHRTGRAYEQYF
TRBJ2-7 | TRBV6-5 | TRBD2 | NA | TGTGCCAGCAGCCAGCGGGGAGACGGAGAGCAGTACTTC | CASSQRGDGEQYF
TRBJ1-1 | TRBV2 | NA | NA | TGTGCCAGCCGGTTAAGAGGGGAGAACACTGAAGCTTTCTTT | CASRLRGENTEAFF
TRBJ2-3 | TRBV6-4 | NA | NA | TGTGCCAGCAGTTACCTTGGGGGAGCTGGCACAGATACGCAGTATTTT | CASSYLGGAGTDTQYF
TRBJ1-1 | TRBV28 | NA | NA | TGTGCCAGCCACGCGGGGACGAACACTGAAGCTTTCTTT | CASHAGTNTEAFF
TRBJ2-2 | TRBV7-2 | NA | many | TGTGCCAGCAGCTTAGCGGGGGGCACCGGGGAGCTGTTTTTT | CASSLAGGTGELFF
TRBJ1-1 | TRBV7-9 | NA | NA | TGTGCCAGCAGCACGAAGAACACTGAAGCTTTCTTT | CASSTKNTEAFF
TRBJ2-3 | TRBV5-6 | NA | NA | TGTGCCAGCATCTTGGGGCGCAGCACAGATACGCAGTATTTT | CASILGRSTDTQYF
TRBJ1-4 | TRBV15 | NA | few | TGTGCCACCAGCAGACAGACCGGCTCGGGACTGTTTTTT | CATSRQTGSGLFF
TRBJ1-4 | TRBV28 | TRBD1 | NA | TGTGCCAGCAGTTCCGGACAGGGGGGTGATGAAAAACTGTTTTTT | CASSSGQGGDEKLFF
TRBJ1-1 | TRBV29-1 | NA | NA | TGCAGCGTAGGGACGGAGACGGAAGCTTTCTTT | CSVGTETEAFF
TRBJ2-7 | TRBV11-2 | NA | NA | TGTGCCAGCAGCACCTGGGACCGGACCTACGAGCAGTACTTC | CASSTWDRTYEQYF
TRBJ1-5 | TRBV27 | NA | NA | TGTGCCAGCAGTTTATCGTTGCAGAATAATCAGCCCCAGCATTTT | CASSLSLQNNQPQHF
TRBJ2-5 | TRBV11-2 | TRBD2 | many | TGTGCCAGCAGCTCCCGAGGGGGAGCGGGAGGGTTCGAGACCCAGTACTTC | CASSSRGGAGGFETQYF
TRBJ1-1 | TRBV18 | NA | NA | TGTGCCAGCTCAGGGTATTCGGACACTGAAGCTTTCTTT | CASSGYSDTEAFF
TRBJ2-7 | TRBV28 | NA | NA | TGTGCCAGCAGTTTATCGGCGGGAACATACGAGCAGTACTTC | CASSLSAGTYEQYF
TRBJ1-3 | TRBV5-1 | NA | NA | TGCGCCAGCAGCTGGGGGGGAGACCTTGGGTCTGGAAACACCATATATTTT | CASSWGGDLGSGNTIYF
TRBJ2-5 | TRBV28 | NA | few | TGTGCCAGCAGCCCAAACTATACAAAAAAAGAGACCCAGTACTTC | CASSPNYTKKETQYF
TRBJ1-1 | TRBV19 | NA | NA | TGTGCCAGTAGACCCCTAGGGCTAAACACTGAAGCTTTCTTT | CASRPLGLNTEAFF
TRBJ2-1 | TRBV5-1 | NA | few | TGCGCCAGCAGCTTGGCCAGCGCCTCCTACAATGAGCAGTTCTTC | CASSLASASYNEQFF
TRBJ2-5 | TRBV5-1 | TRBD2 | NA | TGCGCCAGCAGCTTAGGGACTAGCGGGAGTGGATCGTTGGAGACCCAGTACTTC | CASSLGTSGSGSLETQYF
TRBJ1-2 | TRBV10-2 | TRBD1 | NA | TGCGCCAGCAGTGAGTTTCTCTCAGGGGGCGCCGGCTACACCTTC | CASSEFLSGGAGYTF